This T cell receptor (beta chain) was identified in a study of shared clonotypes between healthy human individuals (dated by TCRdb to the early 2020s). In the study overall: The cohort comprised a couple of women and a few men aged 18 to 49 years. Blood TCR repertoires of four to six healthy adults were deeply sequenced to estimate repertoire size and the extent of clonotype sharing between individuals. Each donor's leukapheresis produced roughly between roughly 0.85 and 9.5 billion PBMCs. Libraries were prepared and TCR repertoires were sequenced by different laboratories using diverse techniques, in order to increase sequencing depth and limit assay-specific biases.

About this clone itself: Its recognized antigen is unknown. Nothing much larger sits one base from this clone, and base qualities are not available.

Overall study results and their limits: Sampling was restricted to blood, and TCR repertoires in tissues likely differ from the TCR repertoires found in blood. Because the study included a small number of donors, the genetic and exposure-history diversity represented was limited. Pairwise subsampling indicated that sequencing depth was expected to affect the degree of clonotype sharing among donors.

Using the deep immunoSEQ assay, multiplex PCR amplified TCR CDR3 regions from genomic DNA. Extracted genomic DNA from each cell subset was distributed evenly across all wells of several immunoSEQ 96-well plates, and each plate was treated as a replicate. For unsorted PBMC, 300 ng genomic DNA, equal to roughly 32,000 T cell genomes, was loaded into each replicate PCR. Ten immunoSEQ deep assay plates were used to sequence unsorted PBMC genomic DNA. Purified libraries were quantified with a Qubit 3.0 fluorometer, sized on a Bioanalyzer 2100, and re-quantified with the KAPA Library Quantification kit. Each immunoSEQ 96-well plate was sequenced on its own single-read 150-cycle Illumina NextSeq 550 flow cell. As for the original processing: Because the immunoSEQ output included only junctional sequences and no quality scores, the filtering could not be the same as the filtering used for full-length reads. Sequences were annotated with PyIR, a Python wrapper for IgBLAST v1.9, using IMGT germline references to assign V/J genes and CDR3. Any read was removed if the V/J assignment was weak (E-value above 1e-6), the CDR3 was missing, or the read contained stop codons, out-of-frame junctions, or ambiguous translated residues. A V3J clonotype was defined by an identical inferred V gene, J gene, and CDR3 amino acid sequence. The percentage overlap between two repertoires was calculated by dividing the number of shared unique clonotypes by the size of the smaller repertoire. Repertoire richness was assessed with RTK rarefaction, the Chao1 estimator, and Recon v2.1 estimates of unobserved clonotypes. Sourced from immuneACCESS, this table was stored by TCRdb with only in-frame sequences that have V and J called. A share of the clones is absent; for the studies checked, an unresolved V gene accounts for under half, and the remainder has no known explanation. Clone size and the V and J calls come from that table; the DNA yielded D and trimming. A total of about 510,000 clones appear in this sample, almost 80% of them only once. About an eighth of the sample is in the top ten clones.

Including cysteine and phenylalanine, the CDR3 has 16 amino acids. Solely the CDR3 DNA is kept, with 48 bases framed from the first base. At the junction V is shortened by 3 bases and J by 4 bases; bases outside the gene matches: 5. The germline V gene (reference sequence) supplies CDR1 SGHNT and CDR2 YYREEE. The donors were healthy, HIV-negative adults who had no recently reported acute infections or vaccinations. Every donor was a Caucasian adult living in Nashville, Tennessee, USA. For unsorted samples, around 90 million PBMCs were counted, and genomic DNA was extracted using the QIAamp DNA Blood Mini kit. Blood was obtained by leukapheresis, after which PBMCs were separated by Ficoll-Histopaque density gradient centrifugation and cryopreserved in liquid nitrogen vapor phase.

Sequences were obtained from PBMCs. The receptor was derived from a woman aged 40-49 years in good health. Some clones in this sample may be carry-over from other donors' samples. The chain is encoded by TRBV5-4 joined to TRBJ2-2, with 11 bases aligning to TRBD2. The CDR3 protein is CASSSPGLAGTGELFF. The DNA sequence is given as TGTGCCAGCAGCTCTCCTGGACTAGCGGGCACCGGGGAGCTGTTTTTT.